Ten or more counts support the clone carrying this TCR beta chain. The antigen remains undetermined. This sample was taken from a study of T-cell reconstitution after alpha-beta-depleted transplantation in children. Broader study findings: One year post-transplant, T-cell counts and diversity were largely derived from T cells produced anew. From surviving recipient T cells and thymic progenitors came the high day-60 TCRbeta diversity observed in some patients. Several hundred graft clones that had expanded were reportedly the source of alpha-beta T cells about two months after transplant.

J lost 1 base, V lost 0 bases, and 6 bases had no gene match. The CDR3 length is 16 residues. CDR1 is SGHRS and CDR2 is YFSETQ in the germline V gene. This sample's TCRbeta library carried unique molecular identifier barcodes. One entry per CDR3 protein, called by TCRdb with MiXCR from the PCR reads. The sample contains around 180,000 distinct CDR3 sequences, approximately 12% of which appear only once. The V and J genes are TRBV5-1 and TRBJ1-1; 7 positions agree with TRBD1. The sample here was PBMCs, taken before TCRalphabeta/CD19-depleted stem cell transplant. The source is a boy aged 2-15 years with acute myeloid leukemia, due to receive a stem cell transplant. This chain's CDR3 is CASSLEQGGKNTEAFF. The DNA of the CDR3 is TGCGCCAGCAGCTTGGAGCAGGGGGGAAAGAACACTGAAGCTTTCTTT.